This T cell receptor (beta chain) was sequenced in a study of OX40 agonist ivuxolimab in advanced cancers. Turning to the study itself: Cohort: around 86% men, mean age about 60, aged roughly 23 to 90.

The CDR3 is 13 residues long. Trimming took 5 bases from V and 8 from J; bases not matched to a gene: 7. Germline CDR1 and CDR2: MDHEN and SYDVKM. Sequencing used immunoSEQ multiplex PCR; TCRdb keeps in-frame clones, though not all of them. The table shows some 130,000 clones, with approximately 90% occurring only once. Enrollment shut out patients with autoimmune disease history or systemic immunosuppression. The genes are TRBV28 and TRBJ1-2, with TRBD1 matching 8 bases. The receptor comes from an adult with an advanced solid tumor such as melanoma, head and neck, liver or kidney cancer. Sample: CD4+ or CD8+ T cells sorted from blood, taken in a trial of the OX40 agonist ivuxolimab. For the CDR3, the DNA is TGTGCCAGCAGTCCGGGACAGGTGGGCGGCTACACCTTC. Protein sequence: CASSPGQVGGYTF.